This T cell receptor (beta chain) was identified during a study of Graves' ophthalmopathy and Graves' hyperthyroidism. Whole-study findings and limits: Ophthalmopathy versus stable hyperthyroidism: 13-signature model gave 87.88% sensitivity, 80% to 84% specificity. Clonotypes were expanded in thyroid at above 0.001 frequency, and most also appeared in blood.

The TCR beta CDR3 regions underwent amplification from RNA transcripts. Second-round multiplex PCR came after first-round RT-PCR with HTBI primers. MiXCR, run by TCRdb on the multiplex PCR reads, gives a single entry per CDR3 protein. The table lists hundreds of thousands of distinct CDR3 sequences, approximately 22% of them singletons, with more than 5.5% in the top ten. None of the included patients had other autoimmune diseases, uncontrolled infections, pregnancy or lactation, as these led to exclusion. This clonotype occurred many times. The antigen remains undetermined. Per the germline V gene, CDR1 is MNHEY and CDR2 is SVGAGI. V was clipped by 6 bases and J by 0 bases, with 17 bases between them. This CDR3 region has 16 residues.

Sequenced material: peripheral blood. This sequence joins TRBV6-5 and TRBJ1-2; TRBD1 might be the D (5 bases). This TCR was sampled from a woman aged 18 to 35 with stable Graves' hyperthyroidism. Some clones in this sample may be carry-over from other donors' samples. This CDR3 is CASSKEGLSANYGYTF. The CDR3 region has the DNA TGTGCCAGCAGCAAGGAGGGACTGTCAGCTAACTATGGCTACACCTTC.